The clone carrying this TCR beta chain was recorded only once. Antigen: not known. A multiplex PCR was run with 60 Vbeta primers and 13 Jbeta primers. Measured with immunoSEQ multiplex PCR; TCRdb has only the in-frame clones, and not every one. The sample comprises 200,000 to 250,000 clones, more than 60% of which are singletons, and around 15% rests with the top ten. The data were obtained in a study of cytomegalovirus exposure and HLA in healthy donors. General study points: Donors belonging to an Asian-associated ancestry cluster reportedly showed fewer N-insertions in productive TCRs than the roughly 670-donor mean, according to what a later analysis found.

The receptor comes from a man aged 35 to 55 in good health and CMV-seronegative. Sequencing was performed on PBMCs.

The CDR3 sequence: CATKDTVGSGELFF. CDR3 in DNA: TGCGCCACCAAGGACACGGTAGGGTCCGGGGAGCTGTTTTTT. J is TRBJ2-2 and V is TRBV5-1; TRBD1 is a possible D gene (5 bases). Germline CDR1 SGHRS, CDR2 YFSETQ. This CDR3 region has 14 residues. V gave up 9 bases and J gave up 6 bases, with 18 bases separating them.